This TCR beta chain was captured by sequencing in a study of CD8 T cells in cerebrospinal fluid in Alzheimer's disease (dated by TCRdb to the early 2020s). Study-wide context: To assess CSF T cell clonal expansion, the study used two single-cell approaches: plate-based nested PCR sequencing and droplet-based sequencing. The study examined whether cerebrospinal fluid from healthy elderly individuals and from patients with neurodegenerative disease contained clonally expanded T cells. In the droplet-based CSF analysis comparing patients with controls, there were roughly ten healthy controls (around 11,000 cells) and roughly ten patients with MCI or Alzheimer's disease (approximately 10,000 cells). CSF gene-expression analysis, which included Parkinson's disease patients, covered about two dozen samples in total. Findings and caveats that apply to the study as a whole: It was cautioned by the authors that a causal link between EBV and Alzheimer's disease is not established by the detection of EBV-specific TCRs in CSF. When data were pooled, 4 of 6 Alzheimer's patients but only 1 of 10 healthy subjects had a highly expanded clone, defined as at least 3% of TCRs. The overall clonality comparison included only samples with detectable clones (about 11 healthy, 5 MCI, 5 AD, 6 PD). In patients with MCI or Alzheimer's disease, the biggest CSF clone accounted for a larger percentage of TCRs than in controls. The EBV-specific clones were neither the most highly expanded clones nor enriched among patients.

Library preparation was by 10x single-cell sequencing. 10X Genomics single-cell V(D)J and 5' gene-expression libraries were used to profile CSF cells. An Illumina NextSeq550 was used to sequence the CSF single-cell TCR libraries. Turning to the authors' computational methods: After V(D)J reads were mapped to the vdj-GRCh38 alts ensemble 2.0.0 reference, the Cell Ranger vdj pipeline was used to analyse the reads. Clonotypes were defined as cell barcodes sharing the same set of productive CDR3 nucleotide sequences. To link clonality with transcriptional profiles, clonotype information was added to the Seurat v3.0 gene-expression metadata. Exclusion was applied to CSF cells with more than 1,800 genes, more than 7,500 UMIs or more than 10% mitochondrial reads. To identify TCRs with known antigen specificity, CDR3-beta sequences were compared against VDJdb. Clone sharing was examined by network analysis using the R package qgraph, in which only TCRs with complete alpha and beta chains were included. Each entry corresponds to one CDR3 protein sequence from reads that TCRdb reprocessed, and DNA is not given. Here the V and J calls rest on TCRdb's processing, not on the authors' analysis. The table of this sample itemizes 1,300 to 1,500 distinct CDR3 sequences. Together, the top ten hold about a tenth of the sample.

Spanning cysteine to phenylalanine, the CDR3 consists of 20 amino acids. The nucleotide record is missing. CDR1 SGDLS and CDR2 YYNGEE are derived from the germline V gene. This clonotype counts as medium-sized (0.01 to 0.1%) based on its frequency; no count is recorded. It lacks a known antigen. All participants were free of acute infectious disease and in good physical condition. Biomarkers including neurofilament, amyloid-beta and tau were used to confirm neurodegeneration in the patients. A live/dead marker was used to sort live CSF cells for droplet-based sequencing. To pellet immune cells, CSF obtained by lumbar puncture was centrifuged at 300g. CSF samples were inspected for red blood cells, and any blood-contaminated sample was excluded. CSF cells were cryopreserved in freezing medium, frozen at -80 degrees C overnight, and then transferred to liquid nitrogen for storage. Before analysis, CSF samples were stored for less than seven months.

The chain couples TRBV9 to TRBJ1-2; TCRdb picks TRBD1, but there is no DNA to check that call. The source is a human donor with mild cognitive impairment. Sequencing input: cerebrospinal fluid. Here the CDR3 is given as CASFLRTGQIKKLRNYGYTF.